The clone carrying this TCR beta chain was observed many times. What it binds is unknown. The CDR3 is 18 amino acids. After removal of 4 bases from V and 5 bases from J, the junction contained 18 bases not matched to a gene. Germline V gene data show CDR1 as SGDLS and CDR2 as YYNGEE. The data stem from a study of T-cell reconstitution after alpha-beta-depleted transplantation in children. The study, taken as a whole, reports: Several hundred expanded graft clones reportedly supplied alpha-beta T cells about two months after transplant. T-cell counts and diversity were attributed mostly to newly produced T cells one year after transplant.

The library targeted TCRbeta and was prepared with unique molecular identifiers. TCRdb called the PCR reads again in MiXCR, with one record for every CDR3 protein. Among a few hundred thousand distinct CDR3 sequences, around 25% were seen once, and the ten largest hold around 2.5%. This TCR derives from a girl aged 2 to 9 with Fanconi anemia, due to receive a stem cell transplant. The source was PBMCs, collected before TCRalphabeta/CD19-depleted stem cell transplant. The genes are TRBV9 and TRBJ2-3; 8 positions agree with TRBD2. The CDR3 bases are TGTGCCAGCAGCCCGGGCTCAAAGGGGGGGACTAGAAGAGATACGCAGTATTTT. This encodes CASSPGSKGGTRRDTQYF.